Shown below are 15 T cell receptor beta chains from a single sample sequenced in a study of blood T cell repertoires in COVID-19. Profiling relied on immunoSEQ multiplex PCR, and the TCRdb table lists in-frame clones only, not all of them. Of 52,000 or so clones listed, roughly 90% are singletons. Sequenced: peripheral blood. The source is a man in his sixties with active COVID-19.

The genes are TRBV5-1 and TRBJ2-1; D is ambiguous. Germline V CDR1 and CDR2: SGHRS, YFSETQ. V was cut by 0 bases and J by 1 base, with 8 bases left in between. The CDR3 contains 15 residues. CDR3 coding DNA: TGCGCCAGCAGCTTGGATCGGGTGTCCTACAATGAGCAGTTCTTC. As protein: CASSLDRVSYNEQFF.

This chain connects TRBV5-4 to TRBJ2-1, with 9 bases fitting TRBD1. V was clipped by 4 bases and J by 4 bases; unmatched bases: 9. CDR3 length: 16 residues. Germline V lookup: CDR1 SGHNT, CDR2 YYREEE (reference sequence). The CDR3 DNA reads TGTGCCAGCAGCCCCCGGACAGGGGCACCATACAATGAGCAGTTCTTC. Protein product: CASSPRTGAPYNEQFF.

The J gene is TRBJ2-7, the V gene TRBV2; 14 nucleotides line up with TRBD2. Trimming removed 6 bases from V and 5 bases from J; junction bases left unmatched: 6. The germline gives CDR1 SNHLY, CDR2 FYNNEI. The CDR3 is 15 residues long. The CDR3 sequence is CASRAGTSGSNEQYF. The CDR3, as DNA: TGTGCCAGCAGAGCAGGGACTAGCGGGAGTAACGAGCAGTACTTC.

The chain carries TRBV9 and TRBJ2-1; TRBD2 agrees at 9 bases. CDR1 and CDR2 from the germline V gene are SGDLS and YYNGEE. The CDR3 is 14 residues long. The trim removed 4 bases at V and 5 bases at J, leaving 4 bases unmatched. The CDR3 coding sequence is TGTGCCAGCAGCCCTGGGACTAGCAACAATGAGCAGTTCTTC. Its protein is CASSPGTSNNEQFF. Full variable domain (missing parts from reference TRBV9 and TRBJ2-1): DSGVTQTPKHLITATGQRVTLRCSPRSGDLSVYWYQQSLDQGLQFLIQYYNGEERAKGNILERFSAQQFPDLHSELNLSSLELGDSALYFCASSPGTSNNEQFFGPGTRLTVL.

The J gene is TRBJ2-3, the V gene TRBV6-1; 7 bases are a match to TRBD2. CDR1 MNHNS and CDR2 SASEGT come from the germline V gene. The CDR3 has 17 residues. The trim removed 4 bases at V and 0 bases at J, leaving 10 bases unmatched. The CDR3 nucleotides are TGTGCCAGCAGTGCCGGATGGGGAGCGGGAAGCACAGATACGCAGTATTTT. Amino acid sequence: CASSAGWGAGSTDTQYF.

This clone was detected only a few times. V gene TRBV7-2 combines with J gene TRBJ2-6; D is ambiguous. V lost 4 bases, J lost 0 bases, and 7 bases lay in between. This CDR3 region has 15 residues. Germline values: CDR1 SGHTA, CDR2 FQGNSA. In DNA, the CDR3 is TGTGCCAGCAGCTCCGGTCTCTCTGGGGCCAACGTCCTGACTTTC. Translating gives CASSSGLSGANVLTF.

CDR3: CATRRETVPGETQYF. The CDR3 DNA reads TGTGCCACCCGCAGAGAGACAGTACCGGGAGAGACCCAGTACTTC. This chain joins TRBV2 and TRBJ2-5; tentative D call: TRBD1 (5 bases). The CDR3 is 15 amino acids. CDR1 and CDR2 (germline): SNHLY, FYNNEI. V lost 10 bases and J 4 bases, leaving 22 bases between the germline ends.

The chain has TRBV11-2 and TRBJ2-3, with D unresolved. Germline V gene data show CDR1 as SGHAT and CDR2 as FQNNGV. The CDR3 consists of 13 residues. With 5 bases removed from V and 2 bases from J, the gap between germline ends came to 8 bases. The chain's CDR3 is CASSIDITDTQYF. The CDR3 bases are TGTGCCAGCAGCATCGACATCACAGATACGCAGTATTTT.

CDR3 sequence: CSVGLAGNEQFF. Here the CDR3 DNA reads TGCAGCGTTGGACTAGCTGGCAATGAGCAGTTCTTC. The chain links TRBV29-1 to TRBJ2-1, with 7 nucleotides matching TRBD2. V lost 4 bases and J lost 6; bases outside the gene matches: 3. Germline CDR1 is SQVTM and CDR2 is ANQGSEA. There are 12 residues in the CDR3.

The V call is TRBV9, the J call TRBJ1-1; D might be TRBD1 (5 bases). CDR1 is SGDLS and CDR2 is YYNGEE in the germline V gene. This CDR3 is 16 amino acids long. V shed 0 bases and J shed 8 bases, with 20 bases lying between them. The CDR3 region has the DNA TGTGCCAGCAGCGTAGCTGGGGCAGGGCCGGCACTGGAAGCTTTCTTT. It is translated as CASSVAGAGPALEAFF.

This clone showed up just once. The chain carries TRBV18 and TRBJ1-4; possibly TRBD1 for D (6 bases). The CDR3 is made up of 16 amino acids. Per germline, CDR1 KGHSH and CDR2 LQKENI. Trimming left V 5 bases short and J 2 bases short, with 15 bases between. CDR3 coding DNA: TGTGCCAGCTCAAGCCGGACAGCAGCCACTAATGAAAAACTGTTTTTT. It codes for CASSSRTAATNEKLFF.

This CDR3 is CASSFLRGSYEQYF. CDR3 coding DNA: TGTGCCAGCAGCTTTCTAAGGGGCTCCTACGAGCAGTACTTC. The J gene is TRBJ2-7, the V gene TRBV12-1; the D call of TRBD1 is as the table states it, not checked on the DNA. TRBV12-1 is a documented pseudogene. The CDR3 contains 14 residues.

There are a few counts of this clone. The gene calls are TRBV7-6 and TRBJ2-2; TRBD2 aligns across 7 bases. V shed 4 bases, J shed 2 bases, and the junction held 10 bases outside the gene matches. The CDR3 extends over 17 amino acids. CDR1 SGHVS and CDR2 FNYEAQ come from the germline V gene. The CDR3 DNA is TGTGCCAGCAGCTCCTCATGGGGAGGGTCCAACACCGGGGAGCTGTTTTTT. This sequence encodes CASSSSWGGSNTGELFF.

The rearrangement uses TRBV5-1 and TRBJ2-2; 11 bases agree with TRBD1. This CDR3 region has 18 residues. Germline V gene data show CDR1 as SGHRS and CDR2 as YFSETQ. The J segment lost 3 bases and the V segment lost 4 bases, leaving 11 bases of the junction unmatched. This chain's CDR3 is CASSPRYWDRGDTGELFF. The CDR3 DNA reads TGCGCCAGCAGCCCGAGATACTGGGACAGGGGGGACACCGGGGAGCTGTTTTTT.

The genes are TRBV7-9 and TRBJ2-3; tentative D call: TRBD2 (6 bases). This CDR3 is 13 amino acids long. The germline CDR1 and CDR2 sequences are SEHNR and FQNEAQ (reference sequence). Trimming left V 5 bases short and J 5 bases short, with 11 bases between. The DNA for the CDR3 is TGTGCCAGCAGCACGAGACTAGAAGATACGCAGTATTTT. As protein: CASSTRLEDTQYF.